The 2 T cell receptor beta chains reported below all come from one sample, sequenced in a study of cytomegalovirus exposure and HLA in healthy donors. It was with 60 Vbeta and 13 Jbeta primers that the PCR ran. Assay used: immunoSEQ multiplex PCR; TCRdb lists only in-frame clones, some missing. Counted here are tens of thousands of clones, about 80% occurring once; the ten biggest clones make up roughly 51%. The sequencing sample was made of PBMCs. The receptors were sampled from a man in his fifties in good health and CMV-seropositive.

This clone was observed a handful of times. The chain combines TRBV2 with TRBJ1-1; no firm D call. Germline V gene sequence: CDR1 SNHLY, CDR2 FYNNEI. The CDR3 is 11 amino acids. The V end lost 6 bases, the J end lost 7 bases, and 9 bases lay between the germline ends. CDR3 protein: CASRREGEAFF. CDR3 nucleotides: TGTGCCAGCAGGAGGGAGGGTGAAGCTTTCTTT.

The chain's CDR3 is CASSDWADITDTQYF. CDR3 sequence (DNA): TGTGCCAGCAGTGACTGGGCAGATATCACAGATACGCAGTATTTT. The genes are TRBV2 and TRBJ2-3; no reliable D call. Trimming shortened V by 3 bases and J by 2 bases, and 12 bases separated the two germline ends. The CDR3 has 15 residues. CDR1 is SNHLY, CDR2 FYNNEI, per germline. The whole variable domain, filled in from reference TRBV2 and TRBJ2-3, reads EPEVTQTPSHQVTQMGQEVILRCVPISNHLYFYWYRQILGQKVEFLVSFYNNEISEKSEIFDDQFSVERPDGSNFTLKIRSTKLEDSAMYFCASSDWADITDTQYFGPGTRLTVL.